This T cell receptor (beta chain) was retrieved from a study of cytomegalovirus exposure and HLA in healthy donors. Study findings and constraints: Being indistinguishable, some V segments were excluded, TRBV6-2 and TRBV6-3 among them. Across donors, most TCRs were seen rarely, yet some public ones were widespread.

Amplification used 60 Vbeta primers and 13 Jbeta primers. TCRdb's copy holds only in-frame clones and misses some; the assay was immunoSEQ multiplex PCR. Among 45,000 to 70,000 clones, roughly 80% were seen once, and the ten largest hold roughly 1.5%. This clone was seen just once. The target antigen is unknown. The CDR3 covers 17 residues. Trimming removed 4 bases from V and 0 bases from J; junction bases left unmatched: 9. Germline V gene data show CDR1 as SGHDT and CDR2 as YYEEEE. Specimen: PBMCs. This receptor was obtained from a man aged 25 to 40 in good health and CMV-seronegative. The chain recombines TRBV5-6 with TRBJ1-2, with 10 bases identical to TRBD1. CDR3 DNA sequence: TGTGCCAGCAGCGGGGGGACAGGGGCATTCGCTAACTATGGCTACACCTTC. Amino acids: CASSGGTGAFANYGYTF.